Shown below are 30 T cell receptor beta chains from a single sample sequenced in a study of cytomegalovirus exposure and HLA in healthy donors. The PCR had 60 Vbeta and 13 Jbeta primers. The assay was immunoSEQ multiplex PCR, and TCRdb's table has in-frame clones only and misses some. Of 160,000 or so clones in the sample, around 80% were seen once. The source material was PBMCs. These receptors were obtained from a woman under 40 in good health and CMV-seropositive.

The rearrangement links TRBV5-1 to TRBJ1-6; possible D gene TRBD1, 6 bases. Germline V gene data show CDR1 as SGHRS and CDR2 as YFSETQ. The CDR3 is 12 residues long. The V end was cut by 8 bases, the J end by 10 bases, with 13 bases between. CDR3 protein: CARGGLSSPLHF. Here the CDR3 DNA reads TGCGCCAGGGGGGGGCTTAGCTCACCCCTCCACTTT. The full variable domain, its missing parts supplied by reference TRBV5-1 and TRBJ1-6, is KAGVTQTPRYLIKTRGQQVTLSCSPISGHRSVSWYQQTPGQGLQFLFEYFSETQRNKGNFPGRFSGRQFSNSRSEMNVSTLELGDSALYLCARGGLSSPLHFGNGTRLTVT.

There are a few counts of this clone. The V and J genes are TRBV10-1 and TRBJ1-6; D may be TRBD1 (5 bases). Trimming shortened V by 4 bases and J by 9 bases, and 13 bases separated the two germline ends. The germline V gene encodes CDR1 WNHNN and CDR2 SYGVQD (reference sequence). This CDR3 comprises 14 residues. DNA of the CDR3: TGCGCCAGCAGTGGCAGGGCGTCGGGTTCACCCCTCCACTTT. Translating it yields CASSGRASGSPLHF.

The chain uses TRBV28 and TRBJ2-5; tentative D call: TRBD2 (5 bases). Trimming removed 3 bases from V and 5 bases from J, with 13 bases in between. The CDR3 sequence is 14 residues long. Germline CDR1 MDHEN, CDR2 SYDVKM. CDR3: CASSLTPPGETQYF. The CDR3 DNA reads TGTGCCAGCAGTTTGACTCCCCCGGGGGAGACCCAGTACTTC.

The chain uses TRBV2 and TRBJ2-2; D possibly corresponds to TRBD1 (6 bases). The CDR3 runs to 15 residues. V lost 3 bases and J 1 base, leaving 9 bases between the germline ends. Germline loops: CDR1 SNHLY, CDR2 FYNNEI. The CDR3 DNA is TGTGCCAGCAGTGACGGGACAAGGAACACCGGGGAGCTGTTTTTT. Translation: CASSDGTRNTGELFF.

This chain uses TRBV12-2 with TRBJ2-3; TRBD2 is the table's D call, not checked against the DNA. TRBV12-2 is a documented pseudogene. The CDR3 is 17 amino acids. The CDR3 region has the DNA TGTGCAAGTCGCCTCGGACGCGGGGGGCCATGCACAGATACGCAGTATTTT. Protein product: CASRLGRGGPCTDTQYF.

The rearrangement uses TRBV5-4 and TRBJ1-4; no clear D gene. CDR3 length equals 14 residues. The ends were cut back, 3 bases at V and 0 bases at J, with 6 bases in the middle. Germline-derived CDR1 and CDR2 are SGHNT and YYREEE (reference sequence). CDR3 DNA sequence: TGTGCCAGCAGCTCATACTCAACTAATGAAAAACTGTTTTTT. Translating it yields CASSSYSTNEKLFF. Supplemented by reference TRBV5-4 and TRBJ1-4, the full variable domain reads ETGVTQSPTHLIKTRGQQVTLRCSSQSGHNTVSWYQQALGQGPQFIFQYYREEENGRGNFPPRFSGLQFPNYSSELNVNALELDDSALYLCASSSYSTNEKLFFGSGTQLSVL.

The V call is TRBV29-1, the J call TRBJ2-7, with 13 bases identical to TRBD2. Germline CDR1 reads SQVTM; CDR2 reads ANQGSEA. The V and J ends lost 5 bases and 1 base, in that order; junction bases with no gene match: 5. There are 15 residues in the CDR3. In nucleotides, the CDR3 is TGCAGCGTTCCCGTGGGACTAGCGGGGTCCTACGAGCAGTACTTC. Residues: CSVPVGLAGSYEQYF.

The chain uses TRBV7-3 and TRBJ2-2; D is undetermined. V was clipped by 2 bases and J by 1 base, with 11 bases between them. Germline V CDR1 and CDR2: SGHTA, FQGTGA. The CDR3 has 16 residues. CDR3 protein: CASSLRPAGNTGELFF. The CDR3 coding sequence is TGTGCCAGCAGCTTACGGCCAGCAGGGAACACCGGGGAGCTGTTTTTT.

The chain couples TRBV6-1 to TRBJ2-7; 9 bases line up with TRBD1. Germline-derived CDR1 and CDR2 are MNHNS and SASEGT. There are 15 residues in the CDR3. Trimming cost V 5 bases and J 5 bases; bases outside gene matches: 10. As DNA, the CDR3 is TGTGCCAGCAGTCCCCCCGGACAGGGGATGAACGAGCAGTACTTC. Protein product: CASSPPGQGMNEQYF.

The J gene is TRBJ1-5, the V gene TRBV7-2; D not certain. This CDR3 has 13 amino acids. Germline loops: CDR1 SGHTA, CDR2 FQGNSA. The germline V and J ends were trimmed by 2 bases and 5 bases, with 7 bases remaining between them. The CDR3 loop reads CASSLYRDQPQHF. The CDR3 region has the DNA TGTGCCAGCAGCTTATACAGAGATCAGCCCCAGCATTTT.

The gene calls are TRBV28 and TRBJ1-1; 7 bases map to TRBD1. The V and J ends lost 5 bases and 0 bases, in that order; junction bases with no gene match: 6. Per the germline V gene, CDR1 is MDHEN and CDR2 is SYDVKM. The CDR3 is 15 amino acids. The CDR3 loop reads CASSPRGFMNTEAFF. The CDR3 coding sequence is TGTGCCAGCAGTCCCAGGGGGTTCATGAACACTGAAGCTTTCTTT.

The V and J genes are TRBV7-2 and TRBJ1-1; D gene unclear. CDR3 length equals 15 residues. Germline CDR1 reads SGHTA; CDR2 reads FQGNSA. V was clipped by 0 bases and J by 0 bases, with 8 bases between them. The CDR3 bases are TGTGCCAGCAGCTTAGCCAGCCAGGTGAACACTGAAGCTTTCTTT. Its translation is CASSLASQVNTEAFF.

The chain uses TRBV4-3 and TRBJ2-1; TRBD1 might be the D (6 bases). The CDR3 sequence is 15 residues long. V lost 5 bases and J 2 bases, leaving 13 bases between the germline ends. Germline CDR1 LGHNA, CDR2 YSLEER. CDR3 sequence reads: CASSSEGGAYNEQFF. The CDR3 coding sequence is TGCGCCAGCAGCTCAGAAGGGGGAGCCTACAATGAGCAGTTCTTC.

Written as DNA, the CDR3 is TGCGCCAGCAGCCCCCTTAGTAGTGGCTACGAGCAGTACTTC. Protein: CASSPLSSGYEQYF. This rearrangement joins TRBV5-1 to TRBJ2-7; D is uncertain. V lost 4 bases and J 3 bases, leaving 14 bases between the germline ends. Germline values: CDR1 SGHRS, CDR2 YFSETQ. The CDR3 is 14 amino acids.

This clone was counted a few times. The chain recombines TRBV28 with TRBJ1-2; tentative D call: TRBD1 (6 bases). Trimming pared 7 bases from V and 3 bases from J, leaving 21 bases between. Germline V gene sequence: CDR1 MDHEN, CDR2 SYDVKM. CDR3 length: 16 amino acids. The CDR3 DNA reads TGTGCCAGCAATGTGTCGGGACACCCTCGGGACTATGGCTACACCTTC. It translates to CASNVSGHPRDYGYTF.

This chain joins TRBV29-1 and TRBJ1-6; perhaps TRBD1 as D (6 bases). Germline loops: CDR1 SQVTM, CDR2 ANQGSEA. Trimming stripped 6 bases from V and 10 bases from J, with 19 bases between. This CDR3 comprises 14 residues. Here the CDR3 reads CSVATGSKGSPLHF. The CDR3 coding sequence is TGCAGCGTCGCAACAGGGTCTAAGGGATCACCCCTCCACTTT. Supplemented by reference TRBV29-1 and TRBJ1-6, the full variable domain reads SAVISQKPSRDICQRGTSLTIQCQVDSQVTMMFWYRQQPGQSLTLIATANQGSEATYESGFVIDKFPISRPNLTFSTLTVSNMSPEDSSIYLCSVATGSKGSPLHFGNGTRLTVT.

This CDR3 reads CASSEYTSGGGEQYF. The CDR3 coding sequence is TGTGCCAGCAGTGAATATACTAGCGGGGGGGGCGAGCAGTACTTC. This rearrangement joins TRBV2 to TRBJ2-7; 13 bases agree with TRBD2. Germline V CDR1 and CDR2: SNHLY, FYNNEI. J gave up 6 bases and V 2 bases, and 4 bases lay outside the gene matches. The CDR3 is made up of 15 amino acids.

V and J are TRBV5-6 and TRBJ2-3; 10 nucleotides align to TRBD2. The CDR3 is 15 residues long. Germline CDR1 SGHDT, CDR2 YYEEEE. V trimming: 2 bases; J trimming: 2 bases; junction bases outside the gene matches: 2. The CDR3 coding sequence is TGTGCCAGCAGCTTAGCGGGGGGGCCCACAGATACGCAGTATTTT. Its translation: CASSLAGGPTDTQYF. The full variable domain, in which reference TRBV5-6 and TRBJ2-3 provide the parts outside the CDR3, is DAGVTQSPTHLIKTRGQQVTLRCSPKSGHDTVSWYQQALGQGPQFIFQYYEEEERQRGNFPDRFSGHQFPNYSSELNVNALLLGDSALYLCASSLAGGPTDTQYFGPGTRLTVL.

CDR3 nucleotides: TGTGCCAGTAGTATTATTGTTGTGTCGGGACTGCTAGCTAACTATGGCTACACCTTC. It specifies CASSIIVVSGLLANYGYTF. The chain links TRBV19 to TRBJ1-2; perhaps TRBD1 as D (5 bases). The CDR3 has 19 residues. V lost 3 bases, J lost 0 bases, and 23 bases lay in between. Germline loops: CDR1 LNHDA, CDR2 SQIVND (reference sequence).

The chain employs TRBV9 and TRBJ2-5; D remains unclear. CDR3 length: 15 residues. The V end was cut by 0 bases, the J end by 2 bases, with 11 bases between. CDR1 and CDR2 from the germline V gene are SGDLS and YYNGEE. CDR3 sequence: CASSVGVAVQETQYF. DNA for the CDR3: TGTGCCAGCAGCGTAGGGGTTGCGGTTCAAGAGACCCAGTACTTC.

The genes are TRBV5-1 and TRBJ1-5; D unresolved. Germline lookup yields CDR1 SGHRS and CDR2 YFSETQ. This CDR3 spans 12 amino acids. V lost 4 bases and J 10 bases, leaving 12 bases between the germline ends. The CDR3 region is CASSQEGNPQHF. CDR3 DNA: TGCGCCAGCAGCCAGGAGGGAAACCCCCAGCATTTT.

The CDR3 sequence: CASSPHRGREQYF. In DNA, the CDR3 is TGTGCCAGCAGTCCCCACCGAGGGCGAGAGCAGTACTTC. The chain employs TRBV27 and TRBJ2-7; tentatively, D is TRBD2 (5 bases). Trimming shortened V by 5 bases and J by 7 bases, and 15 bases separated the two germline ends. The V gene's germline CDR1 is MNHEY and CDR2 SMNVEV (reference sequence). The CDR3 length is 13 residues.

V and J are TRBV7-2 and TRBJ1-3, with D perhaps matching TRBD1 (5 bases). CDR1 SGHTA and CDR2 FQGNSA come from the germline V gene. This CDR3 contains 17 residues. The V gene lost 1 base and the J gene lost 4 bases, with 17 bases spanning the gap. The CDR3 spells CASSLVPGRLWGNTIYF. The CDR3 bases are TGTGCCAGCAGCTTAGTCCCAGGGCGGCTATGGGGAAACACCATATATTTT.

This rearrangement joins TRBV2 to TRBJ2-6, with 12 bases that match TRBD1. CDR1 is SNHLY, CDR2 FYNNEI, per germline. There are 16 residues in the CDR3. Trimming took 7 bases from V and 8 from J; bases not matched to a gene: 9. The CDR3 DNA follows: TGTGCCAGCACTAGGGACAGGGGGCGTTTGACCAACGTCCTGACTTTC. It translates to CASTRDRGRLTNVLTF.

This clone was picked up a small number of times. In nucleotides, the CDR3 is TGCGCCAGCCGCCCCCCTGAAACAGGGGTTAATTCACCCCTCCACTTT. This encodes CASRPPETGVNSPLHF. This chain joins TRBV5-1 and TRBJ1-6, with 7 bases fitting TRBD1. Germline lookup yields CDR1 SGHRS and CDR2 YFSETQ. CDR3 length equals 16 residues. Trimming took 7 bases from V and 6 from J; bases not matched to a gene: 13.

This chain joins TRBV9 and TRBJ1-3; D gene ambiguous. V was pared by 4 bases and J by 4 bases, with 9 bases between. This CDR3 has 13 residues. CDR1 SGDLS and CDR2 YYNGEE come from the germline V gene. This chain's CDR3 is CASSSSPGNTIYF. The CDR3 DNA is TGTGCCAGCAGCTCCTCCCCCGGAAACACCATATATTTT.

The chain carries TRBV13 and TRBJ1-2, with 10 bases lining up with TRBD1. J was trimmed by 4 bases and V by 6 bases; bases with no gene match: 5. Looked up from germline, CDR1 is PRHDT and CDR2 is FYEKMQ (reference sequence). The CDR3 contains 14 residues. This chain's CDR3 is CASSRTGGVYGYTF. The CDR3 nucleotides are TGTGCCAGCAGTCGGACAGGGGGAGTCTATGGCTACACCTTC.

This rearrangement joins TRBV7-4 to TRBJ1-1; D is uncertain. CDR3 length equals 15 residues. Between the trimmed V and J ends, which lost 1 base and 0 bases, there was a span of 9 bases. Per germline, CDR1 SGHVT and CDR2 SQSDAQ. CDR3 amino acids: CASSLVTGMNTEAFF. CDR3 coding DNA: TGTGCCAGCAGCTTAGTGACGGGGATGAACACTGAAGCTTTCTTT.

V usage is TRBV5-4 and J usage is TRBJ1-2; D might be TRBD1 (5 bases). Trimming stripped 4 bases from V and 4 bases from J, with 8 bases between. The CDR3 is made up of 12 amino acids. Looked up from germline, CDR1 is SGHNT and CDR2 is YYREEE (reference sequence). CDR3 coding DNA: TGTGCCAGCAGCGTGGACACCTATGGCTACACCTTC. This sequence encodes CASSVDTYGYTF.

V is TRBV7-2 and J is TRBJ2-4, with 12 bases lining up with TRBD2. This CDR3 spans 18 amino acids. Trimming took 3 bases from V and 0 from J; bases not matched to a gene: 6. Germline values: CDR1 SGHTA, CDR2 FQGNSA. CDR3 in amino acids: CASSLRTSGDLAKNIQYF. DNA for the CDR3: TGTGCCAGCAGCTTGAGGACTAGCGGGGACTTAGCCAAAAACATTCAGTACTTC.